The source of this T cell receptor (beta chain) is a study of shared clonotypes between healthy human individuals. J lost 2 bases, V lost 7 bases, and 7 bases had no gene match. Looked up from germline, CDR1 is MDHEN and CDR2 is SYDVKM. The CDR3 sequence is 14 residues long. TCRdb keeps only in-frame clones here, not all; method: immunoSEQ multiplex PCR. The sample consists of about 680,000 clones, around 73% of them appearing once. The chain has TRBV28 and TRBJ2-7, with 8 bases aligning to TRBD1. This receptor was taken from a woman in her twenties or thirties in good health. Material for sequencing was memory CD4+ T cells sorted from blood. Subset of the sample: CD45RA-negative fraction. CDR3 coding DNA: TGTGCCAGCACCTTCGGACAGGGCACCTACGAGCAGTACTTC. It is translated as CASTFGQGTYEQYF.